These 27 T cell receptor beta chains were sequenced from one sample in a study of T cell repertoires in cytomegalovirus infection. TCRdb ran MiXCR on the reads and lists one entry per CDR3 protein. The table records approximately 910,000 distinct CDR3 sequences, approximately 32% of them present only once. What these receptors recognize is not known. The source was cultured CD8+ T cells from PBMCs, collected from culture after CMV antigen stimulation. The receptors stem from a human donor in good health (CMV status not recorded). Some clones in this sample may be carry-over from other donors' samples.

This clonotype was seen more than once but under ten times. This chain's CDR3 is CASSLPTPFGETQYF. CDR3 in DNA: TGTGCCAGCAGCTTACCCACCCCCTTCGGGGAGACCCAGTACTTC. This chain links TRBV7-9 with TRBJ2-5; D gene uncertain. The V gene's germline CDR1 is SEHNR and CDR2 FQNEAQ (reference sequence). The CDR3 consists of 15 residues. Trimming removed 2 bases from V and 5 bases from J, with 15 bases in between.

V and J are TRBV6-5 and TRBJ2-5; 13 bases agree with TRBD2. Unmatched junction bases numbered 11, after V lost 8 bases and J lost 5 bases. This CDR3 spans 16 amino acids. CDR1 and CDR2 from the germline V gene are MNHEY and SVGAGI. The CDR3: CASLSPGLAGMETQYF. CDR3 sequence (DNA): TGTGCCAGCCTCAGTCCGGGACTAGCGGGAATGGAGACCCAGTACTTC.

As to this clonotype: The junction does not match germline at one end; this may be a read error. CDR3 coding DNA: TGTACCAGTTCTAGCCTGGGCGATGAGCAGTTCTTC. Translation gives CTSSSLGDEQFF. V usage is TRBV6-1 and J usage is TRBJ2-1; maybe TRBD2 (5 bases). The V gene's germline CDR1 is MNHNS and CDR2 SASEGT. CDR3 size: 12 residues.

V and J are TRBV25-1 and TRBJ1-3, with 8 bases matching TRBD1. Germline loops: CDR1 MGHDK, CDR2 SYGVNS. V dropped 1 base and J dropped 8; count of bases not matched to a gene: 13. The CDR3 loop spans 17 amino acids. CDR3 sequence (DNA): TGTGCCAGCAGTGAATGGGAGGGGACAGGCTTTTCGGACACCATATATTTT. This sequence encodes CASSEWEGTGFSDTIYF.

This clonotype appeared a few times. For the CDR3, the DNA is TGTGCCAGCAGCCCAAGGACCTTCCCAAGTGAAGCTTTCTTT. Translating gives CASSPRTFPSEAFF. The rearrangement joins TRBV3-1 to TRBJ1-1; D not resolved. V was shortened by 4 bases and J by 7 bases, with 16 bases between the two germline ends. The CDR3 runs 14 residues. Per the germline V gene, CDR1 is LGHDT and CDR2 is YNNKEL (reference sequence).

V usage is TRBV6-6 and J usage is TRBJ1-1, with TRBD1 as a possible D gene (5 bases). This CDR3 is built from 16 residues. V dropped 1 base and J dropped 3 bases, with 15 bases sitting between them. CDR1 is MNHNY and CDR2 is SVGAGI in the germline V gene (reference sequence). The CDR3 DNA reads TGTGCCAGCAGTTACTATGAGGGGATGGGAGACACTGAAGCTTTCTTT. This encodes CASSYYEGMGDTEAFF.

This clonotype was detected only a few times. The V call is TRBV2, the J call TRBJ1-4; D may be TRBD1 (6 bases). Trimming took 6 bases from V and 0 from J, leaving 11 bases between them. Germline CDR1 and CDR2: SNHLY and FYNNEI. CDR3 size: 15 residues. As DNA, the CDR3 is TGTGCCAGCAGCGAGACAGGAGCAACTAATGAAAAACTGTTTTTT. Amino acid sequence: CASSETGATNEKLFF. Full variable domain (outside the CDR3, taken from reference TRBV2 and TRBJ1-4): EPEVTQTPSHQVTQMGQEVILRCVPISNHLYFYWYRQILGQKVEFLVSFYNNEISEKSEIFDDQFSVERPDGSNFTLKIRSTKLEDSAMYFCASSETGATNEKLFFGSGTQLSVL.

This clonotype has only a few counts. The chain carries TRBV6-5 and TRBJ2-1; TRBD2 matches at 13 bases. V shed 8 bases, J shed 5 bases, and the junction held 15 bases outside the gene matches. Germline V gives CDR1 MNHEY, CDR2 SVGAGI. The CDR3 length is 18 residues. For the CDR3, the DNA is TGTGCCAGCCCCGGGTCGGGGGGACTAGCGGGGCTGAACAATGAGCAGTTCTTC. Translated, it gives CASPGSGGLAGLNNEQFF.

The V and J genes are TRBV11-2 and TRBJ2-7; D perhaps matches TRBD1 (7 bases). CDR1 is SGHAT and CDR2 is FQNNGV in the germline V gene. The CDR3 length is 14 residues. Trimming left V 5 bases short and J 5 bases short, with 16 bases between. In nucleotides, the CDR3 is TGTGCCAGCAGCACCCAGGGGGGTTTCGACGAGCAGTACTTC. Protein sequence: CASSTQGGFDEQYF. The full variable domain, rest sourced from reference TRBV11-2 and TRBJ2-7, is EAGVAQSPRYKIIEKRQSVAFWCNPISGHATLYWYQQILGQGPKLLIQFQNNGVVDDSQLPKDRFSAERLKGVDSTLKIQPAKLEDSAVYLCASSTQGGFDEQYFGPGTRLTVT.

The sample holds a few counts of this clonotype. The rearrangement uses TRBV5-1 and TRBJ2-7; the match to TRBD1 covers 9 bases. V gave up 4 bases and J gave up 4 bases; unmatched junction bases: 6. The CDR3 contains 14 residues. Germline V lookup: CDR1 SGHRS, CDR2 YFSETQ. The DNA of the CDR3 is TGCGCCAGCAGCCCGGGACAGGGATTATACGAGCAGTACGTC. Its translation: CASSPGQGLYEQYV.

The chain couples TRBV6-2 or TRBV6-3 to TRBJ2-1; D not resolved. V lost 6 bases, J lost 3 bases, and 9 bases lay in between. The CDR3 spans 13 residues. Looked up from germline, CDR1 is MNHEY and CDR2 is SVGEGT. The CDR3 sequence: CASSAQGYNEQFF. The CDR3 region has the DNA TGTGCCAGCAGCGCCCAAGGCTACAATGAGCAGTTCTTC.

This clonotype showed up many times. The CDR3, as DNA: TGTGCCAGCAGCGATCGGGGGTCCTTTAGCACAGATACGCAGTATTTT. Its translation is CASSDRGSFSTDTQYF. The chain has TRBV7-2 and TRBJ2-3; perhaps TRBD2 as D (6 bases). V shed 5 bases and J shed 0 bases, with 15 bases lying between them. Germline V gene data show CDR1 as SGHTA and CDR2 as FQGNSA. This CDR3 spans 16 amino acids. The whole variable domain, remainder taken from reference TRBV7-2 and TRBJ2-3, is GAGVSQSPSNKVTEKGKDVELRCDPISGHTALYWYRQSLGQGLEFLIYFQGNSAPDKSGLPSDRFSAERTGGSVSTLTIQRTQQEDSAVYLCASSDRGSFSTDTQYFGPGTRLTVL.

The rearrangement links TRBV10-3 to TRBJ1-2; D possibly corresponds to TRBD1 (5 bases). The CDR3 covers 15 residues. The V end lost 2 bases, the J end lost 4 bases, and 14 bases lay between the germline ends. CDR1 is ENHRY and CDR2 is SYGVKD in the germline V gene. For the CDR3, the DNA is TGTGCCATCAGTGAGGCTGTCGACAGCCCCTATGGCTACACCTTC. Its translation: CAISEAVDSPYGYTF.

A note on this clonotype: A much larger clone differs from this one at a single base, so this may be a read error. The gene calls are TRBV7-6 and TRBJ2-1; possible D gene TRBD1, 5 bases. This CDR3 comprises 15 residues. Trimming took off 1 base at V and 12 bases at J, with 19 bases between the two ends. CDR1 is SGHVS and CDR2 is FNYEAQ in the germline V gene. The CDR3 nucleotides read TGTGCCAGCAGCTTAGACGGCAGGGATCGCGATGGGCAGTTCTTC. It specifies CASSLDGRDRDGQFF. The variable domain in full, completed from reference TRBV7-6 and TRBJ2-1, reads GAGVSQSPRYKVTKRGQDVALRCDPISGHVSLYWYRQALGQGPEFLTYFNYEAQQDKSGLPNDRFSAERPEGSISTLTIQRTEQRDSAMYRCASSLDGRDRDGQFFGPGTRLTVL.

A remark on this clonotype: The CDR3 does not end in the conserved phenylalanine or tryptophan, so this is likely a read error. Because the CDR3's place on the DNA is in doubt, the DNA is left out and the CDR3 is given as listed by TCRdb. The chain employs TRBV29-1 and TRBJ1-2; the D call in the table, TRBD1, was not verified against the DNA. The germline V gene has CDR1 SQVTM and CDR2 ANQGSEA. The CDR3 comprises 13 residues, both ends counted. CDR3 residues: CSVVTRGRSFNTS.

CDR3 in DNA: TGCGCCAGCAGCTTGGCCGGGACAGGGATAAATGAGCAGTTCTTC. It is translated as CASSLAGTGINEQFF. V is TRBV5-1 and J is TRBJ2-1; 9 bases align to TRBD1. The CDR3 has 15 amino acids. J gave up 7 bases and V 0 bases, and 5 bases lay outside the gene matches. In germline, CDR1 is SGHRS, CDR2 YFSETQ.

The rearrangement links TRBV19 to TRBJ2-3, with 11 nucleotides matching TRBD2. There are 15 residues in the CDR3. Germline-derived CDR1 and CDR2 are LNHDA and SQIVND (reference sequence). Germline trimming cut 6 bases from V and 4 bases from J; bases unmatched to any gene: 6. The CDR3 nucleotides are TGTGCCAGTAGGGAACTAGCGGGGGATCCAGATACGCAGTATTTT. This translates into CASRELAGDPDTQYF.

The V call is TRBV7-2, the J call TRBJ2-7, with 8 nucleotides matching TRBD2. This CDR3 is built from 16 residues. The V gene's germline CDR1 is SGHTA and CDR2 FQGNSA. With 4 bases clipped from V and 0 bases from J, the junction kept 8 bases outside the gene matches. CDR3 amino acids: CASSYLGAGGSYEQYF. The CDR3 DNA reads TGTGCCAGCAGCTACCTGGGGGCGGGGGGCTCCTACGAGCAGTACTTC. Based on the CDR3 plus reference TRBV7-2 and TRBJ2-7, the full variable domain is GAGVSQSPSNKVTEKGKDVELRCDPISGHTALYWYRQSLGQGLEFLIYFQGNSAPDKSGLPSDRFSAERTGGSVSTLTIQRTQQEDSAVYLCASSYLGAGGSYEQYFGPGTRLTVT.

This sequence joins TRBV6-5 and TRBJ2-7, with 10 bases matching TRBD1. V trimming: 2 bases; J trimming: 3 bases; junction bases outside the gene matches: 7. Germline loops: CDR1 MNHEY, CDR2 SVGAGI. CDR3 length: 16 residues. The CDR3 DNA reads as TGTGCCAGCAGTTACCGAGCGCGGGACAGGGGCTACGAGCAGTACTTC. Its translation: CASSYRARDRGYEQYF.

This clonotype was observed a few times. The chain has TRBV6-1 and TRBJ2-7; 8 bases are shared with TRBD1. From germline, CDR1 is MNHNS and CDR2 SASEGT. V gave up 4 bases and J gave up 1 base; unmatched junction bases: 15. The CDR3 sequence is 18 residues long. The CDR3 bases are TGTGCCAGCAGTGGGTTAGGAGGACAGGGAGAGGGATCCTACGAGCAGTACGTC. Translating gives CASSGLGGQGEGSYEQYV.

The CDR3 loop reads CASSTSEENTEAFF. The CDR3 DNA sequence: TGTGCCAGTAGTACCTCAGAGGAGAACACTGAAGCTTTCTTT. This rearrangement joins TRBV19 to TRBJ1-1; D remains unclear. The CDR3 sequence is 14 residues long. In germline, CDR1 is LNHDA, CDR2 SQIVND (reference sequence). Trimming left V 4 bases short and J 1 base short, with 10 bases between.

This clonotype has only a few counts. DNA of the CDR3: TGTGCCAGCAGTTACTGGAGCGGACAGGGAAGACAAGAGACCCAGTACTTC. Residues: CASSYWSGQGRQETQYF. V is TRBV6-5 and J is TRBJ2-5; 8 positions agree with TRBD1. The CDR3 length is 17 residues. Germline CDR1 MNHEY, CDR2 SVGAGI. V shed 1 base and J 2 bases; nucleotides not matched to a gene: 9.

This clonotype has ten or more counts. V gene TRBV7-9 combines with J gene TRBJ2-2; 10 bases agree with TRBD1. From germline, CDR1 is SEHNR and CDR2 FQNEAQ (reference sequence). The CDR3 extends over 15 amino acids. V lost 7 bases, J lost 2 bases, and 4 bases stayed unmatched. CDR3 bases: TGTGCCAGCACCGGACAGGGGGAAAACACCGGGGAGCTGTTTTTT. The encoded protein is CASTGQGENTGELFF.

This chain uses TRBV10-3 with TRBJ2-3, with no clear D. CDR3 length equals 15 residues. The V and J ends lost 3 bases and 1 base respectively, with 11 bases between them. Germline assignment: CDR1 ENHRY and CDR2 SYGVKD. In DNA, the CDR3 is TGTGCCATCAGTGAAAACCCCAGACGCACAGATACGCAGTATTTT. Translation: CAISENPRRTDTQYF.

V usage is TRBV6-1 and J usage is TRBJ1-1; D unresolved. The germline CDR1 and CDR2 sequences are MNHNS and SASEGT. Trimming took 6 bases from V and 0 from J, leaving 20 bases between them. The CDR3 totals 17 residues. CDR3 DNA: TGTGCCAGCAGCCGGAAGCGGCAGGACCCCATGAACACTGAAGCTTTCTTT. It yields the protein CASSRKRQDPMNTEAFF.

In DNA form, the CDR3 reads TGTGCCAGCAGACCCATGACAGGGAGGGTGAGAAACACCATATATTTT. This sequence encodes CASRPMTGRVRNTIYF. V gene TRBV12-3 or TRBV12-4 combines with J gene TRBJ1-3; 7 nucleotides line up with TRBD1. This CDR3 is built from 16 residues. V shed 6 bases, J shed 5 bases, and the junction held 13 bases outside the gene matches.

This clonotype was counted ten times or more. This chain joins TRBV12-3 or TRBV12-4 and TRBJ1-2, with D unresolved. With 6 bases removed from V and 5 bases from J, the gap between germline ends came to 19 bases. The CDR3 length is 15 residues. The CDR3 DNA sequence: TGTGCCAGCAGCACCTTAGGGCCCGCGGGGTATGGCTACACCTTC. This encodes CASSTLGPAGYGYTF.